Included here is one T cell receptor beta chain sequence, with context. V lost 3 bases, J lost 4 bases, and 4 bases stayed unmatched. Germline V gives CDR1 SEHNR, CDR2 FQNEAQ (reference sequence). The CDR3 sequence is 14 residues long. The Seattle patients, enrolled during active infection, were followed longitudinally. This record comes from a study of blood T cell repertoires in COVID-19. Authors' analysis steps: Reference gene primer amplification yielded estimated nucleated cell counts. This table comes from immunoSEQ multiplex PCR, and its TCRdb copy is limited to in-frame clones, with some not included. D and trimming were read from the DNA, whereas the V and J calls and clone size are those reported in that table. The sample holds a few hundred thousand clones; roughly 84% are singletons and the top ten take over 9.5%.

This TCR came from a woman of 80 years or more with COVID-19, enrolled during active disease. The sample consisted of peripheral blood. The chain links TRBV7-9 to TRBJ1-2; TRBD1 agrees at 8 bases. CDR3 loop: CASSLGQDSYGYTF. The CDR3 DNA is TGTGCCAGCAGCTTGGGACAGGATTCCTATGGCTACACCTTC.